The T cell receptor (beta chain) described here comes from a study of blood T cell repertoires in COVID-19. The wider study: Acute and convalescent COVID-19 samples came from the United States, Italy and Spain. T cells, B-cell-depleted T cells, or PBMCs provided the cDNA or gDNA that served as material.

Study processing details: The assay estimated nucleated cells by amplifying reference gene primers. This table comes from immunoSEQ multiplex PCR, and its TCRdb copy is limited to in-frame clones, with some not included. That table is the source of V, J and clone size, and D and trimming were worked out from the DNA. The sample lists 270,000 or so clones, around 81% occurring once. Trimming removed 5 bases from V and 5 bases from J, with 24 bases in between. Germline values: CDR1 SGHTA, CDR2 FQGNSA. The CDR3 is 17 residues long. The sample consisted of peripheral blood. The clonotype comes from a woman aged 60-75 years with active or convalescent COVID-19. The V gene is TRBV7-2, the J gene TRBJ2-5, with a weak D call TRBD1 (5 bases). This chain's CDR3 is CASSPRRAQVSGETQYF. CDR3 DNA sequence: TGTGCCAGCAGCCCGCGTCGGGCACAGGTGTCCGGTGAGACCCAGTACTTC.